Following are 26 T cell receptor beta chains from one sample sequenced in a study of CD4 T cells in relation to SARS-CoV-2 and coronaviruses. Their antigens are not known. Method: immunoSEQ multiplex PCR; TCRdb's copy keeps in-frame clones and lacks some. The data contain about 41,000 clones, 84% of them seen just once; the ten biggest clones take up around 1.3%. The sequenced sample was naive CD4+ T cells from PBMCs, cultured in vitro. Described subset: naive CD4+ T cells isolated by negative enrichment. The receptor set was obtained from an adult with COVID-19.

This chain uses TRBV7-9 with TRBJ1-1; 7 positions agree with TRBD1. Trimming cost V 4 bases and J 6 bases; bases outside gene matches: 11. Germline assignment: CDR1 SEHNR and CDR2 FQNEAQ (reference sequence). The CDR3 is 15 amino acids. The CDR3 DNA reads TGTGCCAGCAGCTCCTTTACGGGACAGCGGGCTGAAGCTTTCTTT. Translated: CASSSFTGQRAEAFF.

The rearrangement links TRBV7-8 to TRBJ2-1; 7 positions match TRBD2. The CDR3 runs to 14 residues. Per the germline V gene, CDR1 is SGHVS and CDR2 is FQNEAQ. The V segment lost 2 bases and the J segment 6 bases; nucleotides outside the gene matches: 4. DNA for the CDR3: TGTGCCAGCAGCTTACGACTAGCATCCAATGAGCAGTTCTTC. This codes for CASSLRLASNEQFF.

J is TRBJ2-3 and V is TRBV18; no definite D call. In germline, CDR1 is KGHSH, CDR2 LQKENI. The CDR3 sequence is 15 residues long. V lost 0 bases and J lost 6, with 13 bases in between. CDR3 nucleotides: TGTGCCAGCTCACCACCGTCCCAGCAGTCTGATACGCAGTATTTT. Residues: CASSPPSQQSDTQYF.

This chain joins TRBV9 and TRBJ2-2; D possibly matches TRBD1 or TRBD2 (5 bases each). Trimming pared 2 bases from V and 0 bases from J, leaving 8 bases between. The CDR3 loop spans 15 amino acids. The germline gives CDR1 SGDLS, CDR2 YYNGEE. This CDR3 is CASSVGTTNTGELFF. The CDR3 DNA sequence: TGTGCCAGCAGCGTCGGGACGACGAACACCGGGGAGCTGTTTTTT.

The rearrangement joins TRBV29-1 to TRBJ1-5; D perhaps matches TRBD1 (5 bases). Germline lookup yields CDR1 SQVTM and CDR2 ANQGSEA. The CDR3 has 14 residues. Trimming removed 3 bases from V and 6 bases from J, with 15 bases in between. The CDR3 loop is CSVEVAGGAQPQHF. The CDR3 DNA reads TGCAGCGTTGAGGTAGCAGGAGGGGCTCAGCCCCAGCATTTT.

CDR3 amino acids: CASSLGLGATGDTQYF. The CDR3 DNA follows: TGTGCCAGCAGCCTGGGCTTAGGAGCGACCGGGGATACGCAGTATTTT. The gene calls are TRBV5-6 and TRBJ2-3; D not certain. The CDR3 is made up of 16 amino acids. CDR1 and CDR2 (germline): SGHDT, YYEEEE. The V and J ends lost 4 bases and 6 bases respectively, with 21 bases between them. Variable domain in full (rest from reference TRBV5-6 and TRBJ2-3): DAGVTQSPTHLIKTRGQQVTLRCSPKSGHDTVSWYQQALGQGPQFIFQYYEEEERQRGNFPDRFSGHQFPNYSSELNVNALLLGDSALYLCASSLGLGATGDTQYFGPGTRLTVL.

This clone appeared once. This rearrangement joins TRBV28 to TRBJ2-7; TRBD1 or TRBD2 may be the D gene (5 bases each). V lost 6 bases and J lost 3, with 21 bases in between. CDR1 and CDR2 (germline): MDHEN, SYDVKM. The CDR3 covers 16 residues. CDR3 sequence reads: CASSPVGTPPHYEQYF. Written as DNA, the CDR3 is TGTGCCAGCAGCCCGGTCGGGACCCCACCCCACTACGAGCAGTACTTC.

The genes are TRBV5-1 and TRBJ1-4, with D perhaps TRBD1 (6 bases). The CDR3 runs to 15 residues. Germline lookup yields CDR1 SGHRS and CDR2 YFSETQ. Trimming left V 0 bases short and J 7 bases short, with 13 bases between. CDR3 sequence reads: CASSLAQGIGEKLFF. As DNA, the CDR3 is TGCGCCAGCAGCTTGGCTCAGGGGATCGGTGAAAAACTGTTTTTT.

The chain combines TRBV5-5 with TRBJ2-1; a weak D match, TRBD1 (8 bases). The ends were cut back, 7 bases at V and 4 bases at J, with 27 bases in the middle. The CDR3 is made up of 18 amino acids. Germline V lookup: CDR1 SGHKS, CDR2 YYEKEE (reference sequence). The chain's CDR3 is CASLKGQGGYSTYNEQFF. The CDR3 DNA reads as TGTGCCAGCTTGAAAGGACAGGGAGGGTATTCCACATACAATGAGCAGTTCTTC.

The J gene is TRBJ1-6, the V gene TRBV2, with 7 bases lining up with TRBD1. CDR3 length: 13 residues. J gave up 4 bases and V 7 bases, and 1 base lay outside the gene matches. Looked up from germline, CDR1 is SNHLY and CDR2 is FYNNEI. The CDR3 region is CASTGQYNSPLHF. CDR3 sequence (DNA): TGTGCCAGCACGGGACAGTATAATTCACCCCTCCACTTT.

This chain joins TRBV13 and TRBJ2-7, with D possibly being TRBD1 (7 bases). With 8 bases removed from V and 2 bases from J, the gap between germline ends came to 13 bases. The CDR3 has 13 amino acids. Germline lookup yields CDR1 PRHDT and CDR2 FYEKMQ (reference sequence). CDR3 sequence: CASGGTEAYEQYF. For the CDR3, the DNA is TGTGCCAGCGGCGGGACAGAAGCCTACGAGCAGTACTTC.

The table lists this clone with a count of one. The chain couples TRBV29-1 to TRBJ2-5; D gene ambiguous. V was clipped by 8 bases and J by 5 bases, with 15 bases between them. CDR1 is SQVTM and CDR2 is ANQGSEA in the germline V gene. This CDR3 is built from 12 residues. The CDR3 sequence: CSLIRGGETQYF. The CDR3, as DNA: TGCAGCCTGATAAGAGGTGGGGAGACCCAGTACTTC.

The chain uses TRBV5-4 and TRBJ2-5, with D maybe TRBD1 (6 bases). V was trimmed by 0 bases and J by 4 bases, leaving 22 bases between them. Germline-derived CDR1 and CDR2 are SGHNT and YYREEE (reference sequence). This CDR3 contains 18 residues. The DNA of the CDR3 is TGTGCCAGCAGCTTGGAGGGGGACGCCGTTTCTCGGGGAGAGACCCAGTACTTC. Protein product: CASSLEGDAVSRGETQYF.

CDR3 coding DNA: TGCGCCAGCAGCACGACTCCGGGACAGGGTCCTGAAAAACTGTTTTTT. This gives the protein CASSTTPGQGPEKLFF. The chain joins TRBV5-1 to TRBJ1-4, with 9 bases identical to TRBD1. J lost 7 bases, V lost 4 bases, and 11 bases had no gene match. The germline CDR1 and CDR2 sequences are SGHRS and YFSETQ. This CDR3 spans 16 amino acids. The full variable domain, with the rest looked up from reference TRBV5-1 and TRBJ1-4, is KAGVTQTPRYLIKTRGQQVTLSCSPISGHRSVSWYQQTPGQGLQFLFEYFSETQRNKGNFPGRFSGRQFSNSRSEMNVSTLELGDSALYLCASSTTPGQGPEKLFFGSGTQLSVL.

The chain links TRBV10-3 to TRBJ1-1; perhaps TRBD1 as D (5 bases). Germline lookup yields CDR1 ENHRY and CDR2 SYGVKD. There are 16 residues in the CDR3. V shed 3 bases and J shed 0 bases, with 14 bases lying between them. The CDR3 is CAISERPGLVNTEAFF. The CDR3 DNA is TGTGCCATCAGTGAACGGCCAGGGCTCGTGAACACTGAAGCTTTCTTT.

This clone was picked up a small number of times. The chain carries TRBV10-3 and TRBJ1-5; 8 bases line up with TRBD1. Germline CDR1 and CDR2: ENHRY and SYGVKD. This CDR3 is 16 amino acids long. J lost 3 bases, V lost 3 bases, and 7 bases had no gene match. DNA for the CDR3: TGTGCCATCAGTGAATCGGACAGGGCCTACAATCAGCCCCAGCATTTT. Translated, it gives CAISESDRAYNQPQHF.

The chain couples TRBV9 to TRBJ2-7, with 13 bases aligning to TRBD2. After removal of 2 bases from V and 6 bases from J, the junction contained 2 bases not matched to a gene. This CDR3 comprises 14 residues. Germline values: CDR1 SGDLS, CDR2 YYNGEE. CDR3 DNA sequence: TGTGCCAGCAGCGTGGGACTAGCGGGAAGCGAGCAGTACTTC. Protein sequence: CASSVGLAGSEQYF.

The rearrangement joins TRBV6-2 or TRBV6-3 to TRBJ1-5, with D tentatively TRBD1 (5 bases). Germline assignment: CDR1 MNHEY and CDR2 SVGEGT. The CDR3 extends over 17 amino acids. Deletions cut 6 bases from V and 7 bases from J, with 25 bases between. CDR3: CASSPRGERVGLQPQHF. For the CDR3, the DNA is TGTGCCAGCAGCCCCCGGGGGGAGCGAGTTGGTTTGCAGCCCCAGCATTTT.

The chain recombines TRBV28 with TRBJ1-1, with D maybe TRBD1 (5 bases). This CDR3 has 14 residues. The V gene's germline CDR1 is MDHEN and CDR2 SYDVKM. The V and J ends lost 7 bases and 10 bases respectively, with 22 bases between them. The CDR3 nucleotides read TGTGCCAGCACCCTCATCGACGGGGCGAAACTAGCTTTCTTT. This encodes CASTLIDGAKLAFF.

V gene TRBV5-4 combines with J gene TRBJ1-2, with D perhaps matching TRBD1 (5 bases). Per germline, CDR1 SGHNT and CDR2 YYREEE (reference sequence). With 0 bases removed from V and 5 bases from J, the gap between germline ends came to 11 bases. The CDR3 has 14 amino acids. The CDR3 loop reads CASSLAAGTYGYTF. CDR3 sequence (DNA): TGTGCCAGCAGCTTGGCAGCGGGGACTTATGGCTACACCTTC. Variable domain in full (rest from reference TRBV5-4 and TRBJ1-2): ETGVTQSPTHLIKTRGQQVTLRCSSQSGHNTVSWYQQALGQGPQFIFQYYREEENGRGNFPPRFSGLQFPNYSSELNVNALELDDSALYLCASSLAAGTYGYTFGSGTRLTVV.

V and J are TRBV2 and TRBJ1-1, with no clear D. Germline V CDR1 and CDR2: SNHLY, FYNNEI. The CDR3 sequence is 11 residues long. V gave up 3 bases and J gave up 7 bases, with 6 bases separating them. CDR3 region: CASSDAGEAFF. Written as DNA, the CDR3 is TGTGCCAGCAGTGATGCGGGTGAAGCTTTCTTT.

The rearrangement joins TRBV3-1 (or the pseudogene TRBV3-2) to TRBJ2-7, with TRBD2 as a possible D gene (5 bases). This CDR3 has 16 residues. The V gene lost 5 bases and the J gene lost 1 base, with 18 bases spanning the gap. The germline V gene encodes CDR1 LGHDT and CDR2 YNNKEL (reference sequence). The CDR3 region has the DNA TGTGCCAGCAGCAACCCGTCCAGCGGCGTATCCTACGAGCAGTACTTC. Translating it yields CASSNPSSGVSYEQYF.

J is TRBJ1-6 and V is TRBV7-3; 8 bases are shared with TRBD1. V trimming: 1 base; J trimming: 7 bases; junction bases outside the gene matches: 3. CDR1 and CDR2 from the germline V gene are SGHTA and FQGTGA. This CDR3 spans 15 amino acids. The CDR3 nucleotides are TGTGCCAGCAGCTTAAACCGACAGGGGAATTCACCCCTCCACTTT. This sequence encodes CASSLNRQGNSPLHF.

CDR3 protein: CATWRSGTPYEQYF. The DNA of the CDR3 is TGTGCCACTTGGAGGAGCGGGACACCCTACGAGCAGTACTTC. This chain links TRBV28 with TRBJ2-7; TRBD2 is a possible D gene (7 bases). The germline V and J ends were trimmed by 10 bases and 2 bases, with 18 bases remaining between them. Germline V gene sequence: CDR1 MDHEN, CDR2 SYDVKM. The CDR3 consists of 14 residues.

The chain uses TRBV5-4 and TRBJ2-3; tentative D call: TRBD1 (5 bases). Between the trimmed V and J ends, which lost 4 bases and 3 bases, there was a span of 12 bases. This CDR3 region has 14 residues. Germline lookup yields CDR1 SGHNT and CDR2 YYREEE (reference sequence). The CDR3 bases are TGTGCCAGCAGCCCAGGGTCCAGGACAGATACGCAGTATTTT. Translation gives CASSPGSRTDTQYF. The complete variable domain, with remaining parts taken from reference TRBV5-4 and TRBJ2-3, reads ETGVTQSPTHLIKTRGQQVTLRCSSQSGHNTVSWYQQALGQGPQFIFQYYREEENGRGNFPPRFSGLQFPNYSSELNVNALELDDSALYLCASSPGSRTDTQYFGPGTRLTVL.

The table lists this clone with a count of one. The genes are TRBV6-5 and TRBJ2-7; 8 nucleotides line up with TRBD2. The ends lost 8 bases at V and 4 bases at J; junction bases unmatched: 1. Looked up from germline, CDR1 is MNHEY and CDR2 is SVGAGI. The CDR3 spans 11 residues. CDR3 in amino acids: CASRGGYEQYF. In DNA form, the CDR3 reads TGTGCCAGCCGGGGGGGTTACGAGCAGTACTTC.